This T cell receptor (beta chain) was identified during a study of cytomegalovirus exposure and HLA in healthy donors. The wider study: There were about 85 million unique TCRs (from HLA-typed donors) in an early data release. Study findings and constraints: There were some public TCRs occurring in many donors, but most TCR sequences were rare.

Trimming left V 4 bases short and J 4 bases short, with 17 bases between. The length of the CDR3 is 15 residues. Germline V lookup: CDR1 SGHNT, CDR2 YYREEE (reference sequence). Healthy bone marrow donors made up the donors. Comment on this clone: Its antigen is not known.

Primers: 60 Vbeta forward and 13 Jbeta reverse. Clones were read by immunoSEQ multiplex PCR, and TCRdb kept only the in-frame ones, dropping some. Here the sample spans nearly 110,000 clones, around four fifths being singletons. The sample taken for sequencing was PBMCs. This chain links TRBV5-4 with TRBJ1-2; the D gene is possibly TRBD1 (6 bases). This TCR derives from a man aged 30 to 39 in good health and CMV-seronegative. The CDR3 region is CASSPGGRGTYGYTF. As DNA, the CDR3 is TGTGCCAGCAGCCCTGGGGGCAGGGGAACCTATGGCTACACCTTC.